The rows below give T cell receptor beta chains drawn from one sample of a study of blood T cell repertoires in COVID-19. Libraries were prepared by immunoSEQ multiplex PCR; TCRdb keeps only in-frame clonotypes and omits some of them. Of 95,000 or so clones in the sample, about 84% are singletons; the top ten hold more than 20%. The sequenced sample was peripheral blood. Source of these receptors: an elderly man with active or convalescent COVID-19. Each CDR3 is given with its conserved first and last residue. A D gene is named only where the DNA matches it firmly. The size of a clone is reported for some rows only, either as once, few or many, or as a class for expanded clones.

abundance: -
j_gene: TRBJ2-5
len: 16
d_gene: TRBD1
v_gene: TRBV5-1
CDR3aa: CASSLGTDRVQETQYF
CDR3nt: TGCGCCAGCAGCTTGGGGACCGACAGGGTCCAAGAGACCCAGTACTTC

abundance: -
j_gene: TRBJ1-2
len: 13
d_gene: -
v_gene: TRBV7-2
CDR3aa: CASSLARDYGYTF
CDR3nt: TGTGCCAGCAGCTTAGCCAGGGACTATGGCTACACCTTC

abundance: -
j_gene: TRBJ1-6
len: 19
d_gene: -
v_gene: TRBV4-1
CDR3aa: CASSQESNRASLWNSPLHF
CDR3nt: TGCGCCAGCAGCCAGGAATCAAACAGGGCCAGCCTTTGGAATTCACCCCTCCACTTT

abundance: -
j_gene: TRBJ1-1
len: 16
d_gene: -
v_gene: TRBV19
CDR3aa: CASRLGVRAEGTEAFF
CDR3nt: TGTGCCAGTAGATTGGGCGTACGGGCGGAGGGCACTGAAGCTTTCTTT

abundance: -
j_gene: TRBJ2-2
len: 16
d_gene: -
v_gene: TRBV7-2
CDR3aa: CASSLNGQGLRGELFF
CDR3nt: TGTGCCAGCAGCTTAAACGGGCAGGGACTCCGTGGGGAGCTGTTTTTT

abundance: -
j_gene: TRBJ1-2
len: 14
d_gene: -
v_gene: TRBV4-1
CDR3aa: CASSQDTRDYGYTF
CDR3nt: TGCGCCAGCAGCCAAGATACCAGGGACTATGGCTACACCTTC

abundance: -
j_gene: TRBJ1-2
len: 12
d_gene: -
v_gene: TRBV11-2
CDR3aa: CASSFPGYGYTF
CDR3nt: TGTGCCAGCAGCTTCCCGGGGTATGGCTACACCTTC

abundance: -
j_gene: TRBJ2-1
len: 18
d_gene: -
v_gene: TRBV5-1
CDR3aa: CASSTQGAGVSSYNEQFF
CDR3nt: TGCGCCAGCAGCACCCAGGGAGCAGGGGTTAGCTCCTACAATGAGCAGTTCTTC

abundance: -
j_gene: TRBJ2-3
len: 14
d_gene: -
v_gene: TRBV11-1
CDR3aa: CASSSRTGTDTQYF
CDR3nt: TGTGCCAGCAGCTCTCGGACAGGCACAGATACGCAGTATTTT

abundance: -
j_gene: TRBJ1-2
len: 14
d_gene: -
v_gene: TRBV15
CDR3aa: CATSRDLAREGYTF
CDR3nt: TGTGCCACCAGCAGAGATCTGGCCAGGGAAGGCTACACCTTC

abundance: -
j_gene: TRBJ1-6
len: 14
d_gene: TRBD1
v_gene: TRBV3-1/TRBV3-2
CDR3aa: CASSQFGTGSPLHF
CDR3nt: TGTGCCAGCAGCCAATTTGGGACAGGGTCACCCCTCCACTTT

abundance: few
j_gene: TRBJ2-7
len: 13
d_gene: TRBD2
v_gene: TRBV7-2
CDR3aa: CASSPSERGEQYF
CDR3nt: TGTGCCAGCAGCCCGTCGGAGCGGGGCGAGCAGTACTTC

abundance: -
j_gene: TRBJ1-3
len: 13
d_gene: TRBD1
v_gene: TRBV5-1
CDR3aa: CARRRDRRNTIYF
CDR3nt: TGCGCCAGGCGTCGGGACAGGCGGAACACCATATATTTT

abundance: -
j_gene: TRBJ2-1
len: 14
d_gene: -
v_gene: TRBV18
CDR3aa: CASSQANRNNEQFF
CDR3nt: TGTGCCAGCTCACAAGCTAACCGAAACAATGAGCAGTTCTTC

abundance: -
j_gene: TRBJ2-7
len: 12
d_gene: -
v_gene: TRBV7-8
CDR3aa: CASSLAGSEQYF
CDR3nt: TGTGCCAGCAGCTTAGCGGGCTCCGAGCAGTACTTC

abundance: -
j_gene: TRBJ1-2
len: 13
d_gene: -
v_gene: TRBV30
CDR3aa: CAWKDNHLYGYTF
CDR3nt: TGTGCCTGGAAAGACAACCATCTCTATGGCTACACCTTC

abundance: -
j_gene: TRBJ2-7
len: 14
d_gene: -
v_gene: TRBV21-1
CDR3aa: CASSMFQGGHEQYF
CDR3nt: TGTGCCAGCAGCATGTTTCAGGGGGGCCACGAGCAGTACTTC

abundance: -
j_gene: TRBJ2-5
len: 15
d_gene: -
v_gene: TRBV6-2/TRBV6-3
CDR3aa: CASSYGVQGVETQYF
CDR3nt: TGTGCCAGCAGTTACGGGGTCCAGGGCGTAGAGACCCAGTACTTC

abundance: -
j_gene: TRBJ2-5
len: 17
d_gene: TRBD1
v_gene: TRBV5-4
CDR3aa: CASSPPPGQASQETQYF
CDR3nt: TGTGCCAGCAGCCCCCCCCCGGGACAGGCGTCCCAAGAGACCCAGTACTTC

abundance: -
j_gene: TRBJ2-7
len: 14
d_gene: -
v_gene: TRBV11-2
CDR3aa: CASSFQGIKGEQYF
CDR3nt: TGTGCCAGCAGCTTCCAGGGTATAAAGGGCGAGCAGTACTTC

abundance: -
j_gene: TRBJ2-5
len: 13
d_gene: -
v_gene: TRBV3-1/TRBV3-2
CDR3aa: CASGQGRKETQYF
CDR3nt: TGTGCCAGCGGTCAGGGGCGAAAAGAGACCCAGTACTTC

abundance: once
j_gene: TRBJ2-5
len: 12
d_gene: -
v_gene: TRBV5-8
CDR3aa: CASSLFRETQYF
CDR3nt: TGTGCCAGCAGCTTGTTTCGAGAGACCCAGTACTTC

abundance: -
j_gene: TRBJ2-7
len: 12
d_gene: -
v_gene: TRBV12-3/TRBV12-4
CDR3aa: CASSGQNYEQYF
CDR3nt: TGTGCCAGCAGTGGACAGAACTACGAGCAGTACTTC